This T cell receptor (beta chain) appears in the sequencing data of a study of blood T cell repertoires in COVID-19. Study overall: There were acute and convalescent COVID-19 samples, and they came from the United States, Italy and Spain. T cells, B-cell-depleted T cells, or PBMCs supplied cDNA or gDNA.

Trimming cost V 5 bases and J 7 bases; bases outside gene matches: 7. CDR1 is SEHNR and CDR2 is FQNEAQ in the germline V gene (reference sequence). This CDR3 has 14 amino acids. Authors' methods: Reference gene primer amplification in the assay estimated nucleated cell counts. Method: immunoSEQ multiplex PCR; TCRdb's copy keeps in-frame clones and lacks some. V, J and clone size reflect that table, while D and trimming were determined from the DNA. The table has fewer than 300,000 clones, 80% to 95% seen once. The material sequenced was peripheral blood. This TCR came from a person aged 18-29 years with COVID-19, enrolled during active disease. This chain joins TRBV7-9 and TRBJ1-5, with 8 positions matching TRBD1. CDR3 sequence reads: CASSTDRGRQPQHF. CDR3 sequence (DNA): TGTGCCAGCAGCACCGACAGGGGAAGGCAGCCCCAGCATTTT.